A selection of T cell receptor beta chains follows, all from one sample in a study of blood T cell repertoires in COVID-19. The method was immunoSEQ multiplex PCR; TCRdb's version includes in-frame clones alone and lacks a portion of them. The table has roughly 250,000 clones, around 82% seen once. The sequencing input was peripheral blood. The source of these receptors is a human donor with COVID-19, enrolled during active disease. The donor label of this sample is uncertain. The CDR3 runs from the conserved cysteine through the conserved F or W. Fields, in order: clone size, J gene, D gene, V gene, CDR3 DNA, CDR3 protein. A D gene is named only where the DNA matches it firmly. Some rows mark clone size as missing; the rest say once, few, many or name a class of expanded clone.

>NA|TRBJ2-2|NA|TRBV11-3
TGTGCCAGCAGCTCTGAAGCGGTGGCCGGGGAGCTGTTTTTT
CASSSEAVAGELFF
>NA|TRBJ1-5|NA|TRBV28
TGTGCCAGCAGTCGCGGTGATAGCAATCAGCCCCAGCATTTT
CASSRGDSNQPQHF
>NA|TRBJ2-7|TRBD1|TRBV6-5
TGTGCCAGCAGTTACCGGACAGGGGGCTACGAGCAGTACTTC
CASSYRTGGYEQYF
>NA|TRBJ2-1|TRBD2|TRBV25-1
TGTGCCAGCAGTGAATGGGGGGGGTCCTACAATGAGCAGTTCTTC
CASSEWGGSYNEQFF
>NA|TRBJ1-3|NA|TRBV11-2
TGTGCCAGCAGCTTAATTTGGGAGAAGTCTGGAAACACCATATATTTT
CASSLIWEKSGNTIYF
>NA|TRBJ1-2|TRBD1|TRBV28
TGTGCCAGCAGCCTGGTTAAAGGACAGGGGAACTATGGCTACACCTTC
CASSLVKGQGNYGYTF
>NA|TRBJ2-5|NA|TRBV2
TGTGCCAGCAGTGGTACACCGTACCAAGAGACCCAGTACTTC
CASSGTPYQETQYF
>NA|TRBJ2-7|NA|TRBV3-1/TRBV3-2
TGTGCCAGCAGCCAGCAGGGGGGCGAGCAGTACTTC
CASSQQGGEQYF
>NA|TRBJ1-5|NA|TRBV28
TGTGCCAGCAGTTTTTGGGTTAGCAGCGGTCAGCCCCAGCATTTT
CASSFWVSSGQPQHF
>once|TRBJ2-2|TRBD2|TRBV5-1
TGCGCCAGCAGCTTGGCCGGGACTAGCGGAAGGCGGGGTACCGGGGAGCTGTTTTTT
CASSLAGTSGRRGTGELFF
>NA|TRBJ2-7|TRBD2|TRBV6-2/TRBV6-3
TGTGCCAGCAGCAGGACTAGCGGGGGATACGAGCAGTACTTC
CASSRTSGGYEQYF
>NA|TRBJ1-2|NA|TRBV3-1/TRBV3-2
TGTGCCAGCAGCCTTCTTTCTCCGGGACTTGGTGGCTACACCTTC
CASSLLSPGLGGYTF
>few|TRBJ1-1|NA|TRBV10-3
TGTGCCATCAGTGACCCCGGGGAGGGAAAGTCTGAAGCTTTCTTT
CAISDPGEGKSEAFF
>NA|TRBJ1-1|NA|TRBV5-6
TGTGCCAGCAGCTTGAGACAGACGAACACTGAAGCTTTCTTT
CASSLRQTNTEAFF
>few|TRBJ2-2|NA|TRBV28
TGTGCCAGCAGGTCCGGGAGCGGGGAGCTGTTTTTT
CASRSGSGELFF
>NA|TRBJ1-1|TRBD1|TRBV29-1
TGCAGCGGCTACCCGGGACAGGGGGCTGAAGCTTTCTTT
CSGYPGQGAEAFF
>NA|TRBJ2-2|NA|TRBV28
TGTGCCAGCAGTTTGATCACAGGGTACGCCGGGGAGCTGTTTTTT
CASSLITGYAGELFF
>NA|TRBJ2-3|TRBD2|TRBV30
TGTGCCTGGAGTGTACGGTTAGCGGGAGGCTCAGATACGCAGTATTTT
CAWSVRLAGGSDTQYF
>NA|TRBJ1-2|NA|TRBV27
TGTGCCAGCAGTTCAACAGGAATAGTTAACTATGGCTACACCTTC
CASSSTGIVNYGYTF
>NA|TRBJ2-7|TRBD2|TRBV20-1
TGCAGTGCTAGTGGTCGCGGGAGGGTGAACGAGCAGTACTTC
CSASGRGRVNEQYF
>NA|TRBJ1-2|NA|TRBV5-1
TGCGCCAGCAGCTCCGACTCATCTAACTATGGCTACACCTTC
CASSSDSSNYGYTF
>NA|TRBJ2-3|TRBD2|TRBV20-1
TGCAGTGCTAGTGTGGGACTAGCGGGAGGCACAGATACGCAGTATTTT
CSASVGLAGGTDTQYF
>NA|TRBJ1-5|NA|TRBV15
TGTGCCACCAGCAGAGATTTAGGAGAAAATCAGCCCCAGCATTTT
CATSRDLGENQPQHF
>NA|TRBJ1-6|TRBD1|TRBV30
TGTGCCTGGAGCCTCAGACAGGGCAGATCCTATAATTCACCCCTCCACTTT
CAWSLRQGRSYNSPLHF